The 3 T cell receptor beta chains listed next were all sequenced from one sample in a study of OX40 agonist ivuxolimab in advanced cancers. Repertoires were generated with immunoSEQ multiplex PCR, while TCRdb's copy carries only in-frame clones and drops some. The sample comprises roughly 80,000 clones, roughly 87% of which are singletons, and more than 1.5% rests with the top ten. The starting material was CD4+ or CD8+ T cells sorted from blood, obtained in a trial of the OX40 agonist ivuxolimab. The source of these receptors is an adult with an advanced solid tumor such as melanoma, head and neck, liver or kidney cancer.

The chain is built from TRBV7-9 and TRBJ1-4; possibly TRBD1 for D (6 bases). This CDR3 spans 17 amino acids. V lost 5 bases and J lost 2, with 18 bases in between. Per the germline V gene, CDR1 is SEHNR and CDR2 is FQNEAQ (reference sequence). The chain's CDR3 is CASSPGEGATTNEKLFF. The CDR3, as DNA: TGTGCCAGCAGCCCAGGGGAAGGAGCAACTACTAATGAAAAACTGTTTTTT. Based on the CDR3 plus reference TRBV7-9 and TRBJ1-4, the full variable domain is DTGVSQNPRHKITKRGQNVTFRCDPISEHNRLYWYRQTLGQGPEFLTYFQNEAQLEKSRLLSDRFSAERPKGSFSTLEIQRTEQGDSAMYLCASSPGEGATTNEKLFFGSGTQLSVL.

This chain uses TRBV7-2 with TRBJ2-1, with D possibly matching TRBD2 (7 bases). Germline V gene lookup returns CDR1 SGHTA and CDR2 FQGNSA. The CDR3 totals 17 residues. The V end lost 5 bases, the J end lost 3 bases, and 20 bases lay between the germline ends. The CDR3 is CASSRHPGGGDYNEQFF. CDR3 sequence (DNA): TGTGCCAGCAGCCGCCATCCCGGCGGGGGCGACTACAATGAGCAGTTCTTC.

This clone was seen a handful of times. This chain joins TRBV9 and TRBJ2-7; no reliable D call. Trimming shortened V by 3 bases and J by 6 bases, and 13 bases separated the two germline ends. This CDR3 spans 13 amino acids. The germline gives CDR1 SGDLS, CDR2 YYNGEE. The CDR3 is CASSGVPTGEQYF. CDR3 nucleotide sequence: TGTGCCAGCAGCGGAGTACCTACGGGCGAGCAGTACTTC.